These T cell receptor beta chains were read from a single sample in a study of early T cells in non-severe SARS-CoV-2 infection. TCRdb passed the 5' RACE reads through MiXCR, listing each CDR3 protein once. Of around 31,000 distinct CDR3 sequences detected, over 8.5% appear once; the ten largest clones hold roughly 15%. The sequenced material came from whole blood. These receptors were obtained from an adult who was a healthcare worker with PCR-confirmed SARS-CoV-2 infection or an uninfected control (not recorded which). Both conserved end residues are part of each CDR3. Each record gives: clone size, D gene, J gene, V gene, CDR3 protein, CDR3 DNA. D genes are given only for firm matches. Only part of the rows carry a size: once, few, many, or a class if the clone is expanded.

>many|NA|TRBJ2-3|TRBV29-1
CSVELSTDTQYF
TGCAGCGTTGAACTTAGCACAGATACGCAGTATTTT
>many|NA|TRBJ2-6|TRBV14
CASSPRIISGANVLTF
TGTGCCAGCAGCCCCCGGATCATCTCTGGGGCCAACGTCCTGACTTTC
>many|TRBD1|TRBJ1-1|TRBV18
CASSPYRGSYEEAFF
TGTGCCAGCTCACCCTACAGGGGTTCGTACGAGGAAGCTTTCTTT
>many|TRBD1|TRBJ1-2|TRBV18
CASSLGQGQDYGYTF
TGTGCCAGCTCACTGGGACAGGGGCAGGACTATGGCTACACCTTC
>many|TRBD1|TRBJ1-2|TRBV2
CASSEDRGLSYGYTF
TGTGCCAGCAGTGAAGACAGGGGACTCTCCTATGGCTACACCTTC
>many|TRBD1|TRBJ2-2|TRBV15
CATSRGQGAYTGELFF
TGTGCCACCAGCAGGGGACAGGGGGCTTATACCGGGGAGCTGTTTTTT
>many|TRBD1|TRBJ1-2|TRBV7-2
CASSPDRSNYGYTF
TGTGCCAGCAGCCCGGACAGGTCTAACTATGGCTACACCTTC
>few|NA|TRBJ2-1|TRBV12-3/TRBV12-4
CASSHGYNEQFF
TGTGCCAGCAGCCATGGGTACAATGAGCAGTTCTTC
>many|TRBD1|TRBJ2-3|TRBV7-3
CASSLGGQTTDTQYF
TGTGCCAGCAGCTTAGGGGGACAGACCACAGATACGCAGTATTTT
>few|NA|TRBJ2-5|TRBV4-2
CASSREPQETQYF
TGTGCCAGCAGCAGGGAACCCCAAGAGACCCAGTACTTC
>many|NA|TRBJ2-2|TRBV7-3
CASRPGLTGELFF
TGTGCCAGCAGGCCGGGGTTAACCGGGGAGCTGTTTTTT
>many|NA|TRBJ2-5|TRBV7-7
CASSPGTVETQYF
TGTGCCAGCAGCCCCGGGACCGTCGAGACCCAGTACTTC
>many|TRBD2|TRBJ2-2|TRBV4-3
CASSQEAGLAGADTGELFF
TGCGCCAGCAGCCAAGAGGCCGGACTAGCGGGGGCTGACACCGGGGAGCTGTTTTTT
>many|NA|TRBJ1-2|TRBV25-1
CASSVRTDYGYTF
TGTGCCAGCAGTGTACGAACGGACTATGGCTACACCTTC
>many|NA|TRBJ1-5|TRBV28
CASSFGRAQPQHF
TGTGCCAGCAGTTTTGGGCGGGCTCAGCCCCAGCATTTT
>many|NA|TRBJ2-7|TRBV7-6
CASSFQQRDNEQYF
TGTGCCAGCAGCTTTCAACAGAGAGATAACGAGCAGTACTTC
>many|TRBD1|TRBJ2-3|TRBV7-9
CASSPGQGGTDTQYF
TGTGCCAGCAGCCCCGGACAGGGAGGAACAGATACGCAGTATTTT
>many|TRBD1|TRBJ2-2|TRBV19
CASSMGDSTTGELFF
TGTGCCAGTAGTATGGGGGACAGTACCACCGGGGAGCTGTTTTTT
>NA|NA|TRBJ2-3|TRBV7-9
CASSLDRFLSDTQYF
TGTGCCAGCAGCTTAGACAGGTTTCTTTCAGATACGCAGTATTTT
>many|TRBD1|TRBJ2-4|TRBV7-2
CASSKSGQLAKNIQYF
TGTGCCAGCAGCAAATCGGGACAGCTAGCCAAAAACATTCAGTACTTC
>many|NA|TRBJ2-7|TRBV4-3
CASSQDRDSYEQYF
TGCGCCAGCAGCCAAGACCGGGACTCCTACGAGCAGTACTTC
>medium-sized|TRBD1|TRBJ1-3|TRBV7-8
CASGTGTGNTIYF
TGTGCCAGCGGGACAGGGACTGGAAACACCATATATTTT
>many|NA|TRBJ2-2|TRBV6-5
CASSYDSTGELFF
TGTGCCAGCAGTTATGACAGCACCGGGGAGCTGTTTTTT
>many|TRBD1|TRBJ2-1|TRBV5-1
CAIRDSEYNEQFF
TGCGCCATCCGGGACAGCGAATACAATGAGCAGTTCTTC
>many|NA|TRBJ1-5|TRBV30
CAWSVRGVGQPQHF
TGTGCCTGGAGTGTACGAGGGGTAGGTCAGCCCCAGCATTTT
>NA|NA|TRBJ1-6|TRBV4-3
CASSQEMTAGTSLLHF
TGCGCCAGCAGCCAAGAAATGACGGCAGGGACTTCACTCCTCCACTTT
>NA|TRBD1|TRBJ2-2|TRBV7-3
CASRPTGAGELFF
TGTGCCAGCAGACCGACAGGGGCCGGGGAGCTGTTTTTT
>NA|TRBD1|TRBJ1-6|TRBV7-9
CASSLGAGQGLNSPLHF
TGTGCCAGCAGCTTAGGTGCGGGACAGGGCCTTAATTCACCCCTCCACTTT
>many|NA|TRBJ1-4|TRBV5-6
CASSLAGGRGSYEKLFF
TGTGCCAGCAGCTTGGCAGGAGGCAGGGGTAGTTATGAAAAACTGTTTTTT
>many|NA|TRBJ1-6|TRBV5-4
CATGSYNSPLHF
TGTGCCACGGGTTCCTATAATTCACCCCTCCACTTT
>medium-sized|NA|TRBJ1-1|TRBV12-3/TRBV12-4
CASSLGGWTEAFF
TGTGCCAGCAGTTTAGGCGGGTGGACTGAAGCTTTCTTT
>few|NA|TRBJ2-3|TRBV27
CASTPSGRSSTDTQYF
TGTGCCAGCACCCCCAGCGGGCGATCAAGCACAGATACGCAGTATTTT
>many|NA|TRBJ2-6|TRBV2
CASTPVGGFGANVLTF
TGTGCCAGCACCCCCGTCGGGGGCTTTGGGGCCAACGTCCTGACTTTC
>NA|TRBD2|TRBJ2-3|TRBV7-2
CASSSTYLAGDSTDTQYF
TGTGCCAGCAGCTCAACGTACTTGGCGGGGGACAGCACAGATACGCAGTATTTT
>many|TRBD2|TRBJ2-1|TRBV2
CASKDRTSGGAPFF
TGTGCCAGCAAGGATAGGACTAGCGGGGGGGCACCGTTCTTC
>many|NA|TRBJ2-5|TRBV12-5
CASGPRDAETQYF
TGTGCTAGTGGTCCCCGGGACGCAGAGACCCAGTACTTC
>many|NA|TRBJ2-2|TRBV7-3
CASSLTGRTGELFF
TGTGCCAGCAGCTTAACAGGTCGTACCGGGGAGCTGTTTTTT
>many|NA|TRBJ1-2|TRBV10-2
CASRRDDYGYTF
TGCGCCAGCAGAAGGGACGACTATGGCTACACCTTC
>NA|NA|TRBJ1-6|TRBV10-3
CAISEDTYNSPLHF
TGTGCCATCAGTGAGGACACGTATAATTCACCCCTCCACTTT
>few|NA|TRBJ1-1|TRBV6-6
CASTISNTEAFF
TGTGCCAGCACCATTTCGAACACTGAAGCTTTCTTT
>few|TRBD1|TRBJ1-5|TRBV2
CASTLGGQHNQPQHF
TGTGCCAGCACCCTAGGGGGACAGCATAATCAGCCCCAGCATTTT
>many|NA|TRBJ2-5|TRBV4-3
CASSQDLKDGWYQETQYF
TGCGCCAGCAGCCAGGATCTTAAGGACGGTTGGTACCAAGAGACCCAGTACTTC
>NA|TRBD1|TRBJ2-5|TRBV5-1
CASNPGQGFQETQYF
TGCGCCAGCAACCCGGGACAGGGCTTTCAAGAGACCCAGTACTTC
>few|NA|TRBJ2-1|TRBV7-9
CASTQPDYISTFF
TGTGCCAGCACCCAACCCGACTATATTAGTACGTTCTTC
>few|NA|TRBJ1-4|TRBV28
CASRVSQMINEKLFF
TGTGCCAGCAGGGTTTCACAGATGATTAATGAAAAACTGTTTTTT
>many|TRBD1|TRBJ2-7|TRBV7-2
CASSRWDRDEQYF
TGTGCCAGCAGCCGATGGGACAGGGACGAGCAGTACTTC
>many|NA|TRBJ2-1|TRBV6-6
CASSLSTGVNEQFF
TGTGCCAGCAGTCTCTCGACAGGAGTGAATGAGCAGTTCTTC
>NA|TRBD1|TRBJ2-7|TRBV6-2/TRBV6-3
CASSYSRGHSYEQYF
TGTGCCAGCAGTTACTCGAGGGGGCACTCCTACGAGCAGTACTTC
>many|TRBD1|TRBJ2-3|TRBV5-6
CASSQRTGSSTDTQYF
TGTGCCAGCAGCCAGAGGACAGGGTCTAGCACAGATACGCAGTATTTT
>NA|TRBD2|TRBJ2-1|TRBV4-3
CASSRRRASGGDEQFF
TGCGCCAGCAGCCGGCGACGGGCTAGCGGGGGGGATGAGCAGTTCTTC
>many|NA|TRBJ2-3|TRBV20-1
CSASRRTLTQYF
TGCAGTGCTAGTCGTCGGACTCTTACGCAGTATTTT
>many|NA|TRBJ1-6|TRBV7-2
CASTAVPQPNSPLHF
TGTGCCAGCACCGCGGTTCCCCAGCCTAATTCACCCCTCCACTTT
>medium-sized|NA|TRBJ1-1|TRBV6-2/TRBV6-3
CASSYRLGAFF
TGTGCCAGCAGTTACAGGCTGGGAGCTTTCTTT